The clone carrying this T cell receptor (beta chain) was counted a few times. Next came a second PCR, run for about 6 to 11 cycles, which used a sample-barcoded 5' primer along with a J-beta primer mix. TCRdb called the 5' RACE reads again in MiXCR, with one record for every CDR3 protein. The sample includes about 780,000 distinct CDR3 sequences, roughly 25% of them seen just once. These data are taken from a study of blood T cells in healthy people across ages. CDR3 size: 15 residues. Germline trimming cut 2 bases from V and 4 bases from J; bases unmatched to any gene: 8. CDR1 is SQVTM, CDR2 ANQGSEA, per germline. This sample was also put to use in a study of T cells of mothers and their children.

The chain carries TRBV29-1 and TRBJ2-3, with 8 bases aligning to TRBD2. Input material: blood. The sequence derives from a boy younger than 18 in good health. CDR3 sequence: CSVETASGRADTQYF. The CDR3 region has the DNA TGCAGCGTTGAAACAGCTAGCGGGCGCGCAGATACGCAGTATTTT.